This T cell receptor (beta chain) was obtained from a study of shared clonotypes between healthy human individuals. This clone has ten or more counts. Subsets obtained from CD4+ cells comprised CD45RA+ naive and CD45RA-negative memory cells. V lost 2 bases to trimming and J lost 2 bases, with 12 bases between them. In germline, CDR1 is MNHEY, CDR2 SVGAGI. This CDR3 comprises 16 residues. Only in-frame clones appear in the TCRdb table, and some are missing; sequencing was by immunoSEQ multiplex PCR. Altogether roughly 300,000 clones are present, around 70% being singletons, with the ten largest covering more than 9%.

The material sequenced was memory CD4+ T cells sorted from blood. The subset here: CD45RA-negative fraction. The receptor was derived from a man aged 25 to 45 in good health. V usage is TRBV6-5 and J usage is TRBJ2-2, with D uncertain. The CDR3 region has the DNA TGTGCCAGCAGTTACGGTTGGACCGCTAACACCGGGGAGCTGTTTTTT. This sequence encodes CASSYGWTANTGELFF.